Listed below are T cell receptor beta chains from one sample, sequenced in a study of blood T cell repertoires in COVID-19. The data were produced by immunoSEQ multiplex PCR, yet TCRdb's version contains in-frame clones alone and is incomplete. The repertoire consists of over 150,000 clones, with around nine tenths occurring once and the leading ten covering about an eighth. Input material: peripheral blood. These TCRs come from a woman in her 70s with COVID-19, enrolled during active disease. The CDR3 runs from the conserved cysteine through the conserved F or W. D genes are given only for firm matches. Where a row states a size, it is once, few, many or the class of an expanded clone; other rows omit it.

V	J	size	D	DNA	CDR3
TRBV12-3/TRBV12-4	TRBJ1-1	once	TRBD1	TGTGCCAGCAGCCTTACAGGGGGCATGGCAGCTTTCTTT	CASSLTGGMAAFF
TRBV27	TRBJ2-3	NA	TRBD2	TGTGCCAGCAGTTTAAAGCTAGCGGGAGTATGGGCGGATACGCAGTATTTT	CASSLKLAGVWADTQYF
TRBV5-8	TRBJ2-1	NA	NA	TGTGCCAGCTCCCGGGACTGGTCGTTCGATGAGCAGTTCTTC	CASSRDWSFDEQFF
TRBV28	TRBJ1-2	NA	TRBD1	TGTGCCAGCATCACGGACAGGGGGCGCATCGGTGGCTACACCTTC	CASITDRGRIGGYTF
TRBV25-1	TRBJ2-3	once	NA	TGTGCCAGCAGTGTCGGGGGAGGATCCTCAGATACGCAGTATTTT	CASSVGGGSSDTQYF
TRBV5-1	TRBJ2-2	NA	TRBD1	TGCGCCAGCAGCGTTACAGGGGCGGGGGAGCTGTTTTTT	CASSVTGAGELFF
TRBV18	TRBJ2-2	NA	TRBD2	TGTGCCAGCTCACCACTTCTAGCGGGAGGAACCGGGGAGCTGTTTTTT	CASSPLLAGGTGELFF
TRBV28	TRBJ1-4	once	NA	TGTGCCAGCAGTTTTGGGGGGACTGCTAATGAAAAACTGTTTTTT	CASSFGGTANEKLFF
TRBV3-1/TRBV3-2	TRBJ1-1	NA	TRBD1	TGTGCCAGCAGCCAGGGCACGACAGGGGGAGGCACTGAAGCTTTCTTT	CASSQGTTGGGTEAFF
TRBV4-1	TRBJ2-2	NA	TRBD2	TGCGCCAGCATGCGGGAGTCCGGGGAGCTGTTTTTT	CASMRESGELFF
TRBV28	TRBJ2-7	NA	NA	TGTGCCAGTCGGAGTCATACAACCTACGAGCAGTACTTC	CASRSHTTYEQYF
TRBV19	TRBJ1-6	NA	NA	TGTGCCAGTAGCCAGGGACATCGGAATTCACCCCTCCACTTT	CASSQGHRNSPLHF
TRBV7-9	TRBJ1-4	NA	NA	TGTGCCAGCAGCTTACTACGGGGTGGCTTAGAAAAACTGTTTTTT	CASSLLRGGLEKLFF
TRBV29-1	TRBJ2-7	few	NA	TGCAGCGTTGTGGACAACTACGAGCAGTACTTC	CSVVDNYEQYF
TRBV11-1	TRBJ1-1	NA	NA	TGTGCCAGCAGCTTGTATTCAGGGGCCATGAACACTGAAGCTTTCTTT	CASSLYSGAMNTEAFF
TRBV5-5	TRBJ2-5	NA	NA	TGTGCCAGCAGCCTTACAGGGAGACAAGAGACCCAGTACTTC	CASSLTGRQETQYF
TRBV18	TRBJ2-7	NA	NA	TGTGCCAGCTCAACTGGGGAGGCCGAGCAGTACTTC	CASSTGEAEQYF
TRBV11-3	TRBJ2-7	NA	NA	TGTGCCAGCAGAATCAGGGGAATCTACGAGCAGTACTTC	CASRIRGIYEQYF
TRBV5-1	TRBJ2-3	NA	TRBD2	TGCGCCAGCAGCCAAATGGGGGGGAACACAGATACGCAGTATTTT	CASSQMGGNTDTQYF
TRBV9	TRBJ2-1	NA	TRBD2	TGTGCCAGCAGCAGGTCCTCCGGGACTAGCCATTACAATGAGCAGTTCTTC	CASSRSSGTSHYNEQFF
TRBV28	TRBJ2-5	NA	TRBD2	TGTGCCAGCAGTCTAGCGGGAGGGCTGGAGACCCAGTACTTC	CASSLAGGLETQYF
TRBV7-8	TRBJ2-7	NA	TRBD1	TGTGCCAGCAGCACTAACACAGGGGGCCCCTACGAGCAGTACTTC	CASSTNTGGPYEQYF
TRBV6-2/TRBV6-3	TRBJ1-1	NA	NA	TGTGCCAGCAGTTACGGAGGGGTCGGTAACCGGGGAGCTTTCTTT	CASSYGGVGNRGAFF
TRBV6-1	TRBJ1-5	NA	NA	TGTGCCAGCAGTGACGGTGATCGTCCCCAGCATTTT	CASSDGDRPQHF
TRBV5-1	TRBJ2-7	NA	NA	TGCGCCAGCAGCTTGGCCACGGTGTCTTTTTCCTACGAGCAGTACTTC	CASSLATVSFSYEQYF
TRBV19	TRBJ2-1	few	TRBD2	TGTGCCAGTAGTATTCGCGGGAGGGCTTCCTACAATGAGCAGTTCTTC	CASSIRGRASYNEQFF
TRBV6-2/TRBV6-3	TRBJ2-7	NA	NA	TGTGCCAGCAGTTACTCGATTAGGCGGACTCCGGTCTACGAGCAGTACTTC	CASSYSIRRTPVYEQYF
TRBV25-1	TRBJ1-1	few	NA	TGTGCCAGCAGTAACAGGAACCAATTGAACACTGAAGCTTTCTTT	CASSNRNQLNTEAFF
TRBV19	TRBJ2-1	NA	TRBD2	TGTGCCAGTAGTATTGTTTCAGCGGGAGGCCACAATGAGCAGTTCTTC	CASSIVSAGGHNEQFF
TRBV9	TRBJ2-3	NA	NA	TGTGCCAGCAGCCCCAGTACAACAGGCACAGATACGCAGTATTTT	CASSPSTTGTDTQYF